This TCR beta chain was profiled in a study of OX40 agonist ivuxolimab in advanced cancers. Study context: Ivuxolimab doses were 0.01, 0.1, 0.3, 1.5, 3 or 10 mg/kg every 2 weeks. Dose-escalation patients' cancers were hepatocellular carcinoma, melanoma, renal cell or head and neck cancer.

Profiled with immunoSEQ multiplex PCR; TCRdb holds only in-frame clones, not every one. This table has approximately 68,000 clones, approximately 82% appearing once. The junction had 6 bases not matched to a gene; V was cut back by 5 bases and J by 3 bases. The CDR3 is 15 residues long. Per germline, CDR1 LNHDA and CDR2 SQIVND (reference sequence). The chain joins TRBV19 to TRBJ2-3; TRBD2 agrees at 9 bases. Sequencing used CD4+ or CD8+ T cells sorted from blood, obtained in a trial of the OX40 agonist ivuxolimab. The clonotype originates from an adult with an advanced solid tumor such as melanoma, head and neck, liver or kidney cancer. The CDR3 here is CASSFLAGETDTQYF. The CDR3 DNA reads TGTGCCAGTAGTTTCTTAGCGGGAGAAACAGATACGCAGTATTTT.